In this sample, the clone carrying this T cell receptor (beta chain) turned up once. This sample was included in a study of control samples from healthy donors and cancer patients. Only in-frame clones appear in the TCRdb table, and some are missing; sequencing was by immunoSEQ multiplex PCR. The data hold 90,000 to 110,000 clones, with approximately 90% observed a single time. The receptor was isolated from a woman aged 45-65 years in good health. The sample comprised blood.

The CDR3 reads CASKAGTSGTDTQYF. The CDR3 DNA follows: TGTGCCAGTAAAGCCGGGACTAGCGGTACAGATACGCAGTATTTT. The chain employs TRBV19 and TRBJ2-3, with 11 bases aligning to TRBD2. This CDR3 is built from 15 residues. V lost 7 bases and J lost 3; bases outside the gene matches: 6. Germline values: CDR1 LNHDA, CDR2 SQIVND (reference sequence).